The clone carrying this T cell receptor (beta chain) showed up just once. The TCR alpha and TCR beta cDNA libraries, bearing sample barcodes and UMIs, were generated by 5'RACE using constant-segment primers. MiXCR, run by TCRdb on the 5' RACE reads, gives a single entry per CDR3 protein. The sample includes 250,000 to 300,000 distinct CDR3 sequences, roughly 18% of them seen just once. This sample was taken from a study of T-cell memory formation after mild COVID-19. Study-wide background: Clusters of TCRs were largely donor specific.

V was clipped by 5 bases and J by 2 bases, with 13 bases between them. The germline V gene encodes CDR1 SGHRS and CDR2 YFSETQ. This CDR3 contains 14 residues. The material sequenced was PBMCs or a T cell subset sorted from them (not recorded which). J is TRBJ2-5 and V is TRBV5-1, with D unclear. The sequence came from a man younger than 30 who had mild COVID-19 (a few samples of this study predate the infection). Cell type and time point are not known. The CDR3 coding sequence is TGCGCCAGCAGAGGTGGTTTCGGGCAAGAGACCCAGTACTTC. It is translated as CASRGGFGQETQYF.